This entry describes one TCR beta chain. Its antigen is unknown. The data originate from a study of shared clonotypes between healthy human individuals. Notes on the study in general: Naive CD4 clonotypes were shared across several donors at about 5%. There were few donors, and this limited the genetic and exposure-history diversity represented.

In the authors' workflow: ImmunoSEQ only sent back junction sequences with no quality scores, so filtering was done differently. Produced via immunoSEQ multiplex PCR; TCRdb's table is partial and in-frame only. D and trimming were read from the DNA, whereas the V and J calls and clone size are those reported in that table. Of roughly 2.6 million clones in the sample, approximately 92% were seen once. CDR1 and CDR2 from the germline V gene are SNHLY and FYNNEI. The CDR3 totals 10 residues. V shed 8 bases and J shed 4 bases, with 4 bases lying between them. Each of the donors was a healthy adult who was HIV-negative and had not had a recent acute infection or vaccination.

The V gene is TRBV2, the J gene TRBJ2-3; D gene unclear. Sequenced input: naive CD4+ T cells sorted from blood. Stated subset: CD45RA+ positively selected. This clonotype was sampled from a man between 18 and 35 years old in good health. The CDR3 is CASFPDTQYF. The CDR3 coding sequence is TGTGCCAGCTTCCCAGATACGCAGTATTTT. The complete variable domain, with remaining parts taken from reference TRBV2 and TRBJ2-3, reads EPEVTQTPSHQVTQMGQEVILRCVPISNHLYFYWYRQILGQKVEFLVSFYNNEISEKSEIFDDQFSVERPDGSNFTLKIRSTKLEDSAMYFCASFPDTQYFGPGTRLTVL.